One and the same sample provided the 3 T cell receptor beta chains below, sequenced in a study of blood T cell repertoires in COVID-19. The assay was immunoSEQ multiplex PCR, and TCRdb's table has in-frame clones only and misses some. The sample holds around 100,000 clones, 80% to 95% seen once. Sequenced sample: peripheral blood. These receptors all stem from a man aged 55 to 70 with acute or convalescent COVID-19.

The V call is TRBV2, the J call TRBJ2-3, with TRBD2 matching 10 bases. The germline V gene has CDR1 SNHLY and CDR2 FYNNEI. CDR3 size: 14 residues. With V trimmed by 5 bases and J by 4 bases, 3 bases remained unmatched. CDR3 nucleotides: TGTGCCAGCAGTTCTAGCGGGAGAGCAGATACGCAGTATTTT. Translated: CASSSSGRADTQYF.

In this sample, this clone turned up once. The gene calls are TRBV29-1 and TRBJ2-1; 7 bases are shared with TRBD2. The CDR3 length is 13 residues. From germline, CDR1 is SQVTM and CDR2 ANQGSEA. This chain's CDR3 is CSVGGGPHNEQFF. The DNA for the CDR3 is TGCAGTGTCGGGGGAGGGCCCCACAATGAGCAGTTCTTC.

J is TRBJ2-7 and V is TRBV3-1 (or the pseudogene TRBV3-2); tentatively, D is TRBD2 (6 bases). Trimming stripped 1 base from V and 3 bases from J, with 19 bases between. From germline, CDR1 is LGHDT and CDR2 YNNKEL (reference sequence). The CDR3 is made up of 17 amino acids. CDR3: CASSQGIAATQSYEQYF. CDR3 bases: TGTGCCAGCAGCCAAGGCATAGCGGCAACCCAAAGCTACGAGCAGTACTTC.